The rows below give T cell receptor beta chains drawn from one sample of a study of cytomegalovirus exposure and HLA in healthy donors. Sequencing used immunoSEQ multiplex PCR; TCRdb keeps in-frame clones, though not all of them. This table has about 85,000 clones, nearly 80% appearing once. The sequenced material came from PBMCs. These receptors were collected from a woman aged 45 to 65 in good health and CMV-seropositive. CDR3s include the opening cysteine and the closing phenylalanine or tryptophan. Each record gives: J gene, D gene, clone size, V gene, CDR3 DNA, CDR3 protein. The D gene is left open where the match is weak. The size field is filled for only some rows; it gives once, few, many or a size class.

j_gene: TRBJ1-1; d_gene: NA; abundance: once; v_gene: TRBV6-6; CDR3nt: TGTGCCAGCAGTTATCGGTCTGAAGCTTTCTTT; CDR3aa: CASSYRSEAFF
j_gene: TRBJ2-5; d_gene: NA; abundance: NA; v_gene: TRBV2; CDR3nt: TGTGCCAGCACTTTCCAAGAGACCCAGTACTTC; CDR3aa: CASTFQETQYF
j_gene: TRBJ1-2; d_gene: NA; abundance: NA; v_gene: TRBV6-1; CDR3nt: TGTGCCAGCAGGGAGGGACGGAACTATGGCTACACCTTC; CDR3aa: CASREGRNYGYTF
j_gene: TRBJ2-1; d_gene: TRBD2; abundance: NA; v_gene: TRBV7-9; CDR3nt: TGTGCCAGCAGCTTAAATTATCCTAGCGGGAGGTTCTACAATGAGCAGTTCTTC; CDR3aa: CASSLNYPSGRFYNEQFF
j_gene: TRBJ2-3; d_gene: NA; abundance: NA; v_gene: TRBV7-8; CDR3nt: TGTGCCTGTAGAGGGGGGAGGGCCACAGATACGCAGTATTTT; CDR3aa: CACRGGRATDTQYF
j_gene: TRBJ1-1; d_gene: TRBD1; abundance: NA; v_gene: TRBV5-1; CDR3nt: TGCGCCAGCAGCTTGGCCGGGGACAGTCAAGCTTTCTTT; CDR3aa: CASSLAGDSQAFF
j_gene: TRBJ2-1; d_gene: TRBD2; abundance: NA; v_gene: TRBV6-6; CDR3nt: TGTGCCAGCAGTTACTTCCCGGGAGGGCCAGGTGAGCAGTTCTTC; CDR3aa: CASSYFPGGPGEQFF
j_gene: TRBJ1-3; d_gene: NA; abundance: NA; v_gene: TRBV4-1; CDR3nt: TGCGCCAGCAGCCAGGAGCTACGGCGTTTCGGAAACACCATATATTTT; CDR3aa: CASSQELRRFGNTIYF
j_gene: TRBJ2-7; d_gene: NA; abundance: NA; v_gene: TRBV9; CDR3nt: TGTGCCAGCAGCAAGGCAGGGTTCCACGAGCAGTACTTC; CDR3aa: CASSKAGFHEQYF
j_gene: TRBJ2-7; d_gene: TRBD1; abundance: NA; v_gene: TRBV6-6; CDR3nt: TGTGCCAGCAGTTACCGCGGGACAGGGGGCTACGAGCAGTACTTC; CDR3aa: CASSYRGTGGYEQYF
j_gene: TRBJ2-1; d_gene: NA; abundance: NA; v_gene: TRBV7-9; CDR3nt: TGTGCCAGCAGCTTATTCAGCGACTCCTACAATGAGCAGTTCTTC; CDR3aa: CASSLFSDSYNEQFF
j_gene: TRBJ2-3; d_gene: TRBD2; abundance: NA; v_gene: TRBV30; CDR3nt: TGTGCCTGGAGTCTTCCGGGACTAGCGGCCACAGATACGCAGTATTTT; CDR3aa: CAWSLPGLAATDTQYF
j_gene: TRBJ1-1; d_gene: NA; abundance: NA; v_gene: TRBV18; CDR3nt: TGTGCCAGCTCATTCACACTAGGAGGAGCGAACACTGAAGCTTTCTTT; CDR3aa: CASSFTLGGANTEAFF
j_gene: TRBJ2-2; d_gene: NA; abundance: once; v_gene: TRBV19; CDR3nt: TGTGCCAGTAGTATGATTATCCTTGGCACCGGGGAGCTGTTTTTT; CDR3aa: CASSMIILGTGELFF
j_gene: TRBJ2-2; d_gene: TRBD1; abundance: once; v_gene: TRBV5-1; CDR3nt: TGCGCCAGCACCGGGACAGGGGGGAAGGCCGGGGAGCTGTTTTTT; CDR3aa: CASTGTGGKAGELFF
j_gene: TRBJ2-1; d_gene: TRBD2; abundance: few; v_gene: TRBV9; CDR3nt: TGTGCCAGCAGCAAGGGACTAGCGGGATATGAGCAGTTCTTC; CDR3aa: CASSKGLAGYEQFF
j_gene: TRBJ2-1; d_gene: TRBD2; abundance: once; v_gene: TRBV6-1; CDR3nt: TGTGCCAGCAGTGACCTAGCGGGGGGGACACACTCGGGGGAGCAGTTCTTC; CDR3aa: CASSDLAGGTHSGEQFF
j_gene: TRBJ2-3; d_gene: TRBD1; abundance: NA; v_gene: TRBV2; CDR3nt: TGTGCCAGCAGCTGGGGACAGGGGACAAATACGCAGTATTTT; CDR3aa: CASSWGQGTNTQYF
j_gene: TRBJ2-1; d_gene: TRBD2; abundance: NA; v_gene: TRBV7-3; CDR3nt: TGTGCCAGCAGCCAGGCGGGGCAGCGGGGTTACAATGAGCAGTTCTTC; CDR3aa: CASSQAGQRGYNEQFF
j_gene: TRBJ2-7; d_gene: NA; abundance: NA; v_gene: TRBV6-5; CDR3nt: TGTGCCAGCAGTAGGGGGACGGCTGATTACGAGCAGTACTTC; CDR3aa: CASSRGTADYEQYF
j_gene: TRBJ1-2; d_gene: TRBD1; abundance: NA; v_gene: TRBV5-1; CDR3nt: TGCGCCAGCAGCCCCTCCTGGGACAGCCTTTATGGCTACACCTTC; CDR3aa: CASSPSWDSLYGYTF
j_gene: TRBJ2-3; d_gene: NA; abundance: NA; v_gene: TRBV11-3; CDR3nt: TGTGCCAGCAGCTTAGATCCCGTTGGCGGATACAAAGATACGCAGTATTTT; CDR3aa: CASSLDPVGGYKDTQYF
j_gene: TRBJ2-5; d_gene: NA; abundance: NA; v_gene: TRBV7-2; CDR3nt: TGTGCCAGCAGCCATGGACTTACCCCGGTCGAGACCCAGTACTTC; CDR3aa: CASSHGLTPVETQYF
j_gene: TRBJ1-2; d_gene: TRBD1; abundance: NA; v_gene: TRBV5-6; CDR3nt: TGTGCCAGCAGCTTGACAGGGGTTAACTATGGCTACACCTTC; CDR3aa: CASSLTGVNYGYTF
j_gene: TRBJ2-1; d_gene: TRBD2; abundance: NA; v_gene: TRBV9; CDR3nt: TGTGCCAGCAGCGTACGGGGGGTGGGGTACAATGAGCAGTTCTTC; CDR3aa: CASSVRGVGYNEQFF
j_gene: TRBJ1-2; d_gene: NA; abundance: once; v_gene: TRBV7-9; CDR3nt: TGTGCCAGCAGCTTAGGGACAGCTAACTATGGCTACACCTTC; CDR3aa: CASSLGTANYGYTF
j_gene: TRBJ2-1; d_gene: NA; abundance: NA; v_gene: TRBV29-1; CDR3nt: TGCGCTACTCAGGGCTGGTACAATGAGCAGTTCTTC; CDR3aa: CATQGWYNEQFF
j_gene: TRBJ1-2; d_gene: NA; abundance: NA; v_gene: TRBV5-3; CDR3nt: TGTGCCAGAAGCTTGGAAGGACTAGCTTATGGCTACACCTTC; CDR3aa: CARSLEGLAYGYTF
j_gene: TRBJ1-1; d_gene: TRBD1; abundance: NA; v_gene: TRBV29-1; CDR3nt: TGCAGCGTTGCCAGGACAGGGCTTAACACTGAAGCTTTCTTT; CDR3aa: CSVARTGLNTEAFF
j_gene: TRBJ1-1; d_gene: NA; abundance: NA; v_gene: TRBV7-2; CDR3nt: TGTGCCAGCAGCTTAGGACAGAACACTGAAGCTTTCTTT; CDR3aa: CASSLGQNTEAFF
j_gene: TRBJ2-2; d_gene: TRBD2; abundance: NA; v_gene: TRBV7-2; CDR3nt: TGTGCCAGCAGCTCGCCCCGGGGGACTAGCGGAAACACCGGGGAGCTGTTTTTT; CDR3aa: CASSSPRGTSGNTGELFF
j_gene: TRBJ2-5; d_gene: TRBD2; abundance: few; v_gene: TRBV11-1; CDR3nt: TGTGCCAGCAGCATGGGGACTAGCGGCGGGACCCAGTACTTC; CDR3aa: CASSMGTSGGTQYF
j_gene: TRBJ1-3; d_gene: NA; abundance: NA; v_gene: TRBV30; CDR3nt: TGTGCTCGCCGGGAGGTTGGAAACACCATATATTTT; CDR3aa: CARREVGNTIYF
j_gene: TRBJ2-2; d_gene: NA; abundance: few; v_gene: TRBV11-3; CDR3nt: TGTGCCAGCAGCACCGGACAGAACACCGGGGAGCTGTTTTTT; CDR3aa: CASSTGQNTGELFF
j_gene: TRBJ1-2; d_gene: NA; abundance: NA; v_gene: TRBV4-1; CDR3nt: TGCGCCAGCAGCCAGTGGGGCAGCACAAACTATGGCTACACCTTC; CDR3aa: CASSQWGSTNYGYTF
j_gene: TRBJ2-3; d_gene: TRBD1; abundance: NA; v_gene: TRBV5-1; CDR3nt: TGCGCCAGCAGCTTTTCTGGGACAGGGGGCTCGGGAGATACGCAGTATTTT; CDR3aa: CASSFSGTGGSGDTQYF
j_gene: TRBJ1-1; d_gene: NA; abundance: NA; v_gene: TRBV5-1; CDR3nt: TGCGCCAGCAGCTCCGGACAGTGGGGCACTGAAGCTTTCTTT; CDR3aa: CASSSGQWGTEAFF
j_gene: TRBJ2-1; d_gene: NA; abundance: NA; v_gene: TRBV6-1; CDR3nt: TGTGCCAGCAGTGATCTAGAGTCCCCCTCCAATGAGCAGTTCTTC; CDR3aa: CASSDLESPSNEQFF
j_gene: TRBJ2-1; d_gene: NA; abundance: few; v_gene: TRBV27; CDR3nt: TGTGCCAGCAGCCCCCAAAAAATCAATGAGCAGTTCTTC; CDR3aa: CASSPQKINEQFF
j_gene: TRBJ1-2; d_gene: NA; abundance: NA; v_gene: TRBV5-4; CDR3nt: TGTGCCAGCAGCCCAGGGTCTAACTATGGCTACACCTTC; CDR3aa: CASSPGSNYGYTF
j_gene: TRBJ1-3; d_gene: NA; abundance: NA; v_gene: TRBV6-1; CDR3nt: TGTGCCAGCAGTAAGGACATCCGTTCTGGAAACACCATATATTTT; CDR3aa: CASSKDIRSGNTIYF
j_gene: TRBJ1-3; d_gene: NA; abundance: NA; v_gene: TRBV28; CDR3nt: TGTGCCAGCAGTTTATCAATTGGCGGGAGCTCTGGAAACACCATATATTTT; CDR3aa: CASSLSIGGSSGNTIYF
j_gene: TRBJ2-1; d_gene: NA; abundance: NA; v_gene: TRBV11-3; CDR3nt: TGTGCCAGCAGCTTAGGTCAGATCAATGAGCAGTTCTTC; CDR3aa: CASSLGQINEQFF
j_gene: TRBJ2-3; d_gene: TRBD2; abundance: NA; v_gene: TRBV7-9; CDR3nt: TGTTCCAGCAGCACAGTACCGGGACTAGCATTTGGTACGCAGTATTTT; CDR3aa: CSSSTVPGLAFGTQYF
j_gene: TRBJ1-4; d_gene: TRBD1; abundance: once; v_gene: TRBV6-5; CDR3nt: TGTGCCAGCAGCCTCAGGGGGACAGGGCACGAAAAACTGTTTTTT; CDR3aa: CASSLRGTGHEKLFF
j_gene: TRBJ1-6; d_gene: NA; abundance: NA; v_gene: TRBV2; CDR3nt: TGTGCCAGCAGTGAAGCGAATCTAGGGAGCTATAATTCACCCCTCCACTTT; CDR3aa: CASSEANLGSYNSPLHF
j_gene: TRBJ2-7; d_gene: NA; abundance: NA; v_gene: TRBV6-1; CDR3nt: TGTGCCAGCAGTGACGGGAGTGGCGGCGAGCAGTACTTC; CDR3aa: CASSDGSGGEQYF
j_gene: TRBJ1-2; d_gene: NA; abundance: NA; v_gene: TRBV6-5; CDR3nt: TGTGCCAGCAGCCGCATTAGAGGGGGCTATGGCTACACCTTC; CDR3aa: CASSRIRGGYGYTF
j_gene: TRBJ2-7; d_gene: NA; abundance: NA; v_gene: TRBV10-1; CDR3nt: TGCGCCAGACAAGACAGGTCCTACGAGCAGTACTTC; CDR3aa: CARQDRSYEQYF
j_gene: TRBJ2-5; d_gene: TRBD1; abundance: NA; v_gene: TRBV9; CDR3nt: TGTGCCAGCAGCAGGGGGACAGTTAAGTTTCAAGAGACCCAGTACTTC; CDR3aa: CASSRGTVKFQETQYF
j_gene: TRBJ2-1; d_gene: NA; abundance: few; v_gene: TRBV30; CDR3nt: TGTGCTCGGGATTCTACAGGGACCTACAATGAGCAGTTCTTC; CDR3aa: CARDSTGTYNEQFF
j_gene: TRBJ1-6; d_gene: NA; abundance: NA; v_gene: TRBV19; CDR3nt: TGTGCCAGTAGTATAGGTCTCCAGGATTCACCCCTCCACTTT; CDR3aa: CASSIGLQDSPLHF
j_gene: TRBJ2-1; d_gene: NA; abundance: NA; v_gene: TRBV5-4; CDR3nt: TGTGCCAGCAGCTTCGTCGGTCCGGGGGACAATGAGCAGTTCTTC; CDR3aa: CASSFVGPGDNEQFF
j_gene: TRBJ1-2; d_gene: NA; abundance: few; v_gene: TRBV18; CDR3nt: TGTGCCAGCTCACCTCCGTATTTCAACTATGGCTACACCTTC; CDR3aa: CASSPPYFNYGYTF